Included here is one T cell receptor (beta chain) sequence, with context. The antigen is undetermined. This sample is part of a study of cytotoxic CD8 clonotypes in ibrutinib-treated CLL. Study as a whole: Partial response was seen in 25 or so patients and complete response in 2; after median roughly six years, approximately 14 stayed remitted, some 12 progressed. Study conclusions and caveats: Exceeding age-matched healthy donors, baseline clonality also tracked the counts of circulating CD8+ T cells.

The CDR3 is 15 amino acids. V dropped 2 bases and J dropped 1 base, with 11 bases sitting between them. Germline lookup yields CDR1 MNHNY and CDR2 SVGAGI (reference sequence). Repertoires were generated with immunoSEQ multiplex PCR, while TCRdb's copy carries only in-frame clones and drops some. The data hold roughly 200,000 clones, with roughly 73% observed a single time. The material sequenced was PBMCs, taken after 12 months of ibrutinib treatment. The TCR sequence derives from a human donor with chronic lymphocytic leukemia. The chain links TRBV6-6 to TRBJ1-1; D perhaps matches TRBD1 (5 bases). For the CDR3, the DNA is TGTGCCAGCAGTTACCAGGGCAGTTCGAACACTGAAGCTTTCTTT. Translated: CASSYQGSSNTEAFF.